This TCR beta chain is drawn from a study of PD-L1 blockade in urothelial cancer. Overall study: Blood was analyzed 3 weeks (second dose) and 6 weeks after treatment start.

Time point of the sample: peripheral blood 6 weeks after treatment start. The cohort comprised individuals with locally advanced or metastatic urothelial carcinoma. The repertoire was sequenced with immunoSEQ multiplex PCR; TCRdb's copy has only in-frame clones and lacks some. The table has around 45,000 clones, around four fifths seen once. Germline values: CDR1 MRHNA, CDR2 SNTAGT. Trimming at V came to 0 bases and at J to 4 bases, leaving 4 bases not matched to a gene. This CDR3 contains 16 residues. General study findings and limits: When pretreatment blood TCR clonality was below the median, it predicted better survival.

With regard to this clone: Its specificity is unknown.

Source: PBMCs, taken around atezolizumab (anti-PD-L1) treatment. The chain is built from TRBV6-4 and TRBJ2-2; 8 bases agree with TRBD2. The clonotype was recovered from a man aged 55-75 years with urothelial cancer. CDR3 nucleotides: TGTGCCAGCAGTGACTCGAACGGGGGGGCCACCGGGGAGCTGTTTTTT. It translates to CASSDSNGGATGELFF.